The rows below give T cell receptor beta chains drawn from one sample of a study of blood T cell repertoires in COVID-19. Produced via immunoSEQ multiplex PCR; TCRdb's table is partial and in-frame only. The sample lists 110,000 to 150,000 clones; approximately 85% were seen once. The sequencing input was peripheral blood. Source of these receptors: a man aged 50 or older with acute or convalescent COVID-19. Each CDR3 is given with its conserved first and last residue. A D gene is named only where the DNA matches it firmly. Size values are once, few and many counts, or a class for expanded clones, and some rows have none.

D: -
J: TRBJ1-6
size: -
V: TRBV6-5
DNA: TGTGCCAGCAGTTACTCGAGTCTTACCGTAAATTCACCCCTCCACTTT
CDR3: CASSYSSLTVNSPLHF

D: TRBD2
J: TRBJ2-5
size: -
V: TRBV2
DNA: TGTGCCAGCAGCGGGGGACTAGCGGAGACCCAGTACTTC
CDR3: CASSGGLAETQYF

D: TRBD2
J: TRBJ2-7
size: -
V: TRBV9
DNA: TGTGCCAGCAGCGTAGGAATTAGCGGGGGGTCCTACGAGCAGTACTTC
CDR3: CASSVGISGGSYEQYF

D: -
J: TRBJ1-3
size: once
V: TRBV14
DNA: TGTGCCAGCAGCCGGCATGCCCCCTCTGGAAACACCATATATTTT
CDR3: CASSRHAPSGNTIYF

D: -
J: TRBJ1-6
size: -
V: TRBV27
DNA: TGTGCCAGCAGTTTATCGGGACGGACAGAAAATTCACCCCTCCACTTT
CDR3: CASSLSGRTENSPLHF

D: TRBD1
J: TRBJ2-5
size: once
V: TRBV7-3
DNA: TGTGCCAGCAGCTCGGGACAGTTGGAGACCCAGTACTTC
CDR3: CASSSGQLETQYF

D: -
J: TRBJ1-1
size: -
V: TRBV5-1
DNA: TGCGCCAGCAGCCCTCACATGAACACTGAAGCTTTCTTT
CDR3: CASSPHMNTEAFF

D: -
J: TRBJ1-1
size: once
V: TRBV19
DNA: TGTGCCAGTACACGGGGTTATGGGAACACTGAAGCTTTCTTT
CDR3: CASTRGYGNTEAFF

D: -
J: TRBJ2-7
size: -
V: TRBV7-2
DNA: TGTGCCAGCAGCCCCACCGGTAACTCCTACGAGCAGTACTTC
CDR3: CASSPTGNSYEQYF

D: -
J: TRBJ2-2
size: -
V: TRBV2
DNA: TGTGCCAGCAGTTGGAGCCCGGTTGGGGAGCTGTTTTTT
CDR3: CASSWSPVGELFF